The next 21 T cell receptor beta chains were all read from a single sample in a study of blood T cells in healthy people across ages. The authors ran a second PCR of about 7 to 11 cycles using a sample-barcoded 5' primer and a J-beta primer mix. TCRdb recomputed calls from the 5' RACE reads with MiXCR, one row per CDR3 protein. Of fewer than 950,000 distinct CDR3 sequences in the sample, roughly 34% were seen once. Input material: blood. These receptors were collected from a man younger than 35 in good health.

The sample holds a few counts of this clonotype. V is TRBV18 and J is TRBJ1-2, with D perhaps matching TRBD1 (5 bases). CDR1 is KGHSH, CDR2 LQKENI, per germline. CDR3 length: 17 amino acids. The V gene lost 5 bases and the J gene lost 4 bases, with 23 bases spanning the gap. CDR3 in DNA: TGTGCCAGCTCAAGTACCGGGACGATCGGGAGGATCTATGGCTACACCTTC. Translating it yields CASSSTGTIGRIYGYTF.

The chain couples TRBV11-1 to TRBJ1-1; 7 positions agree with TRBD1. Trimming at V came to 1 base and at J to 10 bases, leaving 3 bases not matched to a gene. The CDR3 extends over 12 amino acids. The germline CDR1 and CDR2 sequences are SGHAT and FQDESV (reference sequence). The CDR3 spells CASSLEGQRAFF. CDR3 nucleotide sequence: TGTGCCAGCAGCTTAGAGGGACAGCGAGCTTTCTTT. The entire variable domain, with the rest obtained from reference TRBV11-1 and TRBJ1-1, is as follows: EAEVAQSPRYKITEKSQAVAFWCDPISGHATLYWYRQILGQGPELLVQFQDESVVDDSQLPKDRFSAERLKGVDSTLKIQPAELGDSAMYLCASSLEGQRAFFGQGTRLTVV.

As concerns this clonotype: A much larger clone lies a single base off, so this may be a read error. V gene TRBV3-1 combines with J gene TRBJ2-7; D may be TRBD1 (5 bases). CDR3 length: 15 residues. Germline-derived CDR1 and CDR2 are LGHDT and YNNKEL (reference sequence). DNA of the CDR3: TGTGCCATCAGCCAAGATGCCTCAGGGTATGACGAGCAGTACTTC. This translates into CAISQDASGYDEQYF.

The V and J genes are TRBV29-1 and TRBJ1-1; no definite D call. Trimming removed 4 bases from V and 2 bases from J, with 11 bases in between. This CDR3 has 13 amino acids. Germline assignment: CDR1 SQVTM and CDR2 ANQGSEA. CDR3 nucleotides: TGCAGCGTTGTTCCAGGATACAACACTGAAGCTTTCTTT. Translating gives CSVVPGYNTEAFF.

This clonotype was observed many times. The chain joins TRBV4-1 to TRBJ1-1; 7 bases are a match to TRBD1. Trimming cost V 0 bases and J 8 bases; bases outside gene matches: 6. The length of the CDR3 is 14 residues. The germline V gene encodes CDR1 MGHRA and CDR2 YSYEKL. The CDR3 here is CASSQDRGRGEAFF. The CDR3 DNA reads TGCGCCAGCAGCCAAGATCGTGGCAGGGGGGAAGCTTTCTTT.

The table lists this clonotype with a few counts. The genes are TRBV12-3 or TRBV12-4 and TRBJ1-1; unclear D gene. The CDR3 totals 12 residues. Trimming removed 5 bases at V and 9 bases at J, with 13 bases between. CDR3 residues: CASSPTPSQAFF. CDR3 nucleotide sequence: TGTGCCAGCAGTCCCACACCTAGTCAAGCTTTCTTT.

There are a few counts of this clonotype. The chain recombines TRBV7-3 with TRBJ2-1; the D gene could be TRBD1 or TRBD2 (5 bases each). Germline loops: CDR1 SGHTA, CDR2 FQGTGA. This CDR3 is 15 amino acids long. The V end lost 5 bases, the J end lost 2 bases, and 13 bases lay between the germline ends. The CDR3 sequence: CASSPVGDAYNEQFF. The CDR3 DNA follows: TGTGCCAGCAGCCCCGTCGGGGACGCCTACAATGAGCAGTTCTTC.

This clonotype was found a few times. The chain combines TRBV25-1 with TRBJ1-1, with a possible D match to TRBD1 (5 bases). The V and J ends lost 6 bases and 6 bases respectively, with 11 bases between them. CDR1 is MGHDK, CDR2 SYGVNS, per germline. The CDR3 spans 12 residues. CDR3 in DNA: TGTGCCAGCAGGGGACTGATGCCTGAAGCTTTCTTT. Translating it yields CASRGLMPEAFF.

This clonotype was recorded many times. The chain couples TRBV4-3 to TRBJ1-2, with 8 positions matching TRBD1. V was clipped by 0 bases and J by 4 bases; unmatched bases: 4. Germline V gives CDR1 LGHNA, CDR2 YSLEER. The CDR3 sequence is 15 residues long. As DNA, the CDR3 is TGCGCCAGCAGCCAAGAGACAGGGGAAACCTATGGCTACACCTTC. Translation gives CASSQETGETYGYTF.

As regards this clonotype: One base away lies a much larger clone, so this may be a sequencing read error. V is TRBV7-2 and J is TRBJ1-2; 9 positions match TRBD1. This CDR3 comprises 13 residues. The germline V gene has CDR1 SGHTA and CDR2 FQGNSA. The junction had 5 bases not matched to a gene; V was cut back by 5 bases and J by 7 bases. The CDR3 DNA follows: TGTGCCAGCAGCATAGGGACAGGGAGTGGCTACACCTTC. It is translated as CASSIGTGSGYTF.

The chain couples TRBV12-3 or TRBV12-4 to TRBJ1-5; D not certain. V dropped 3 bases and J dropped 5 bases, with 8 bases sitting between them. The CDR3 loop spans 13 amino acids. CDR3 protein: CASSFTGDQPQHF. CDR3 nucleotides: TGTGCCAGCAGTTTTACCGGCGATCAGCCCCAGCATTTT.

The chain couples TRBV7-2 to TRBJ2-1; D assignment may be TRBD1 or TRBD2 (6 bases each). Germline lookup yields CDR1 SGHTA and CDR2 FQGNSA. Deletions cut 2 bases from V and 6 bases from J, with 14 bases between. The CDR3 contains 15 residues. The CDR3 bases are TGTGCCAGCAGCTTACGGGGGCCGACCGGCAATGAGCAGTTCTTC. This translates into CASSLRGPTGNEQFF.

This clonotype has ten or more counts. The chain couples TRBV4-3 to TRBJ2-1; 12 nucleotides line up with TRBD2. The V segment lost 0 bases and the J segment 9 bases; nucleotides outside the gene matches: 9. The CDR3 is made up of 17 amino acids. Germline V gives CDR1 LGHNA, CDR2 YSLEER. CDR3 residues: CASSQDLASGGASEQFF. The CDR3 DNA reads TGCGCCAGCAGCCAAGATCTGGCTAGCGGGGGGGCGAGTGAGCAGTTCTTC.

This chain's CDR3 is CSAHSPASGPYEQYF. CDR3 nucleotides: TGCAGTGCTCATTCTCCGGCTAGCGGGCCCTACGAGCAGTACTTC. V gene TRBV20-1 combines with J gene TRBJ2-7; 8 bases are shared with TRBD2. Germline loops: CDR1 DFQATT, CDR2 SNEGSKA (reference sequence). V lost 5 bases and J lost 2; bases outside the gene matches: 11. CDR3 length: 15 residues.

The genes are TRBV4-3 and TRBJ1-5, with D maybe TRBD1 (5 bases). CDR3 size: 12 residues. V was clipped by 0 bases and J by 11 bases, with 8 bases between them. Germline assignment: CDR1 LGHNA and CDR2 YSLEER. The CDR3 nucleotides are TGCGCCAGCAGCCAAGATCGGGGGGCCCAGCATTTT. Encoded protein: CASSQDRGAQHF.

On this clonotype itself: A read error may be the cause here, since a much bigger clone is one base away. The gene calls are TRBV12-3 or TRBV12-4 and TRBJ2-7; D may be TRBD2 (5 bases). The V end was cut by 3 bases, the J end by 5 bases, with 14 bases between. CDR3 length: 14 residues. The CDR3 coding sequence is TGTGCCAGCAGTTTGGAACTAGGACCTCACGAGCAGTACTTC. Translation: CASSLELGPHEQYF.

A remark on this clonotype: An end of the junction does not agree with germline; a read error may underlie this. The CDR3 nucleotides are TGCAGCGCTATTCCCACAGGGGGCTCTGGAAACACCATATATTTT. The encoded protein is CSAIPTGGSGNTIYF. The chain has TRBV20-1 and TRBJ1-3; 8 bases agree with TRBD1. Germline V gene data show CDR1 as DFQATT and CDR2 as SNEGSKA (reference sequence). The CDR3 sequence is 15 residues long.

The V call is TRBV6-5, the J call TRBJ2-1; D uncertain. V lost 2 bases and J lost 8, with 13 bases in between. The CDR3 is made up of 14 amino acids. From germline, CDR1 is MNHEY and CDR2 SVGAGI. This chain's CDR3 is CASSYGVGSDEQFF. The CDR3 DNA follows: TGTGCCAGCAGTTACGGGGTGGGGTCGGATGAGCAGTTCTTC.

For this clonotype: At one boundary the junction diverges from the germline segment, which might be a read error. The rearrangement joins TRBV4-2 to TRBJ1-4, with a tentative D call TRBD1 (5 bases). This CDR3 is 16 amino acids long. Per the germline V gene, CDR1 is LGHNA and CDR2 is YNFKEQ. CDR3 in DNA: TGTGCCAGCAGCGAAGAGCTTGGGGCCGGGGATGAAAAACTGTTTTTT. This codes for CASSEELGAGDEKLFF.

There are a few counts of this clonotype. V usage is TRBV4-3 and J usage is TRBJ1-2; no definite D call. The CDR3 sequence is 14 residues long. CDR1 LGHNA and CDR2 YSLEER come from the germline V gene. The ends were cut back, 0 bases at V and 5 bases at J, with 10 bases in the middle. Here the CDR3 reads CASSQDGNSYGYTF. DNA of the CDR3: TGCGCCAGCAGCCAAGACGGGAACTCTTATGGCTACACCTTC.

Remarks on this clonotype: This may be a read error: a much more frequent sequence differs by one nucleotide. The gene calls are TRBV6-5 and TRBJ2-5; TRBD2 is a possible D gene (5 bases). Germline values: CDR1 MNHEY, CDR2 SVGAGI. The CDR3 loop spans 20 amino acids. CDR3 in amino acids: CANSFSRPRRFGSGQETQYF. CDR3 coding DNA: TGTGCCAACAGTTTTTCCCGACCTAGGAGGTTTGGTTCCGGTCAAGAGACCCAGTACTTC.